The table lists the clone carrying this T cell receptor (beta chain) with a few counts. Its cognate antigen is unknown. The sample originates from a study of response to subunit inactivated influenza vaccine. General study findings and limits: It was suggested by the authors that few new T cells are recruited by each seasonal influenza vaccination.

V shed 1 base and J shed 4 bases, with 21 bases lying between them. CDR1 and CDR2 from the germline V gene are KGHDR and SFDVKD. This CDR3 contains 18 residues. TCRdb used MiXCR to reprocess the RT-PCR reads, holding one entry per CDR3 protein. The data contain hundreds of thousands of distinct CDR3 sequences, approximately 14% of them singletons. The chain uses TRBV24-1 and TRBJ1-2, with D perhaps TRBD1 (6 bases). This specimen was PBMCs from blood, taken approximately 13 days after vaccination. The TCR comes from a man in his fifties who received an inactivated influenza vaccine. DNA for the CDR3: TGTGCCACCAGTGATTTAGTCGCCCTGGACAGCGATTTCTATGGCTACACCTTC. The encoded protein is CATSDLVALDSDFYGYTF.